A selection of T cell receptor beta chains follows, all from one sample in a study of shared clonotypes between healthy human individuals. Clones were sequenced by immunoSEQ multiplex PCR, and TCRdb holds only the in-frame ones, with some missing. Counted here are about 2 million clones, approximately 95% occurring once; the ten biggest clones make up roughly 0.13%. Sequenced sample: naive CD4+ T cells sorted from blood. The receptors stem from a man aged 18 to 35 in good health. The CDR3 runs from the conserved cysteine through the conserved F or W. D genes are given only for firm matches. Not every row has a clone size; where given, it reads once, few, many or a size class.

j_gene: TRBJ2-1; v_gene: TRBV5-1; d_gene: TRBD2; abundance: .; CDR3nt: TGCGCCAGCAGCTTGAACTTAGCGGGAGGGCAGAATGAGCAGTTCTTC; CDR3aa: CASSLNLAGGQNEQFF
j_gene: TRBJ2-7; v_gene: TRBV6-5; d_gene: TRBD1; abundance: .; CDR3nt: TGTGCCAGCAGTGACCGGACAGGGCGCGAGCAGTACTTC; CDR3aa: CASSDRTGREQYF
j_gene: TRBJ1-5; v_gene: TRBV30; d_gene: TRBD1; abundance: .; CDR3nt: TGTGCCTGGAAATTGGGACAGGGCAATCAGCCCCAGCATTTT; CDR3aa: CAWKLGQGNQPQHF
j_gene: TRBJ2-6; v_gene: TRBV5-4; d_gene: .; abundance: .; CDR3nt: TGTGCCAGCAGCTTGGACAGGGTGGGGGCCAACGTCCTGACTTTC; CDR3aa: CASSLDRVGANVLTF
j_gene: TRBJ1-6; v_gene: TRBV28; d_gene: .; abundance: .; CDR3nt: TGTGCCAGCAGTTTCTCTTCCCAGTACAATTCACCCCTCCACTTT; CDR3aa: CASSFSSQYNSPLHF
j_gene: TRBJ2-3; v_gene: TRBV5-1; d_gene: .; abundance: .; CDR3nt: TGCGCCAGCAGCTTGGATGGGGCGGTCAACACAGATACGCAGTATTTT; CDR3aa: CASSLDGAVNTDTQYF
j_gene: TRBJ2-6; v_gene: TRBV6-1; d_gene: .; abundance: once; CDR3nt: TGTGGGGCAGGTCCCACTGGGGCCAACGTCCTGACTTTC; CDR3aa: CGAGPTGANVLTF
j_gene: TRBJ2-4; v_gene: TRBV2; d_gene: TRBD1; abundance: .; CDR3nt: TGTGCCAGCAGTACGGGACAGGGAGGCGGAAACATTCAGTACTTC; CDR3aa: CASSTGQGGGNIQYF
j_gene: TRBJ1-5; v_gene: TRBV18; d_gene: .; abundance: .; CDR3nt: TGTGCCAGCTCTAAAGACTTGAATCAGCCCCAGCATTTT; CDR3aa: CASSKDLNQPQHF
j_gene: TRBJ1-6; v_gene: TRBV29-1; d_gene: .; abundance: once; CDR3nt: TGCAGCGTCGGGTCTACAGGGATTGACAATTCACCCCTCCACTTT; CDR3aa: CSVGSTGIDNSPLHF
j_gene: TRBJ1-2; v_gene: TRBV28; d_gene: .; abundance: .; CDR3nt: TGTGCCAGCAGTTTAGATTCAGTTCCCGGTACTGGCTACACCTTC; CDR3aa: CASSLDSVPGTGYTF
j_gene: TRBJ1-2; v_gene: TRBV27; d_gene: TRBD1; abundance: once; CDR3nt: TGTGCCAGCAGGCTTACAGGGGGCCCTACCACCGCTTATGGCTACACCTTC; CDR3aa: CASRLTGGPTTAYGYTF
j_gene: TRBJ1-5; v_gene: TRBV19; d_gene: .; abundance: .; CDR3nt: TGTGCCAGTAGTATCGGGGGGGCCAGCAATCAGCCCCAGCATTTT; CDR3aa: CASSIGGASNQPQHF
j_gene: TRBJ2-7; v_gene: TRBV28; d_gene: TRBD2; abundance: .; CDR3nt: TGTGCCAGCAGTCCGCAACGTCGACTAGCGGGGTACGAGCAGTACTTC; CDR3aa: CASSPQRRLAGYEQYF
j_gene: TRBJ1-5; v_gene: TRBV27; d_gene: TRBD1; abundance: .; CDR3nt: TGTGCCAGCAGTTCCCGGACAGGGATTAGCAATCAGCCCCAGCATTTT; CDR3aa: CASSSRTGISNQPQHF
j_gene: TRBJ2-7; v_gene: TRBV29-1; d_gene: TRBD1; abundance: .; CDR3nt: TGCAGCGTCAGGGGGATCGGCTACGAGCAGTACTTC; CDR3aa: CSVRGIGYEQYF
j_gene: TRBJ1-4; v_gene: TRBV4-1; d_gene: .; abundance: .; CDR3nt: TGCGCCAGCAGCCAAATCCAGGGAGTCGAAAAACTGTTTTTT; CDR3aa: CASSQIQGVEKLFF
j_gene: TRBJ2-1; v_gene: TRBV30; d_gene: .; abundance: .; CDR3nt: TGTGCCTGGAACCAAAGGGGGGGGCGGTCCTACAATGAGCAGTTCTTC; CDR3aa: CAWNQRGGRSYNEQFF
j_gene: TRBJ1-1; v_gene: TRBV5-6; d_gene: .; abundance: .; CDR3nt: TGTGCCAGCAGCTTGGGAGATTCCAGGGGCGGAACTGAAGCTTTCTTT; CDR3aa: CASSLGDSRGGTEAFF
j_gene: TRBJ2-7; v_gene: TRBV5-1; d_gene: TRBD1; abundance: .; CDR3nt: TGCGCCAGCAGGGGACAGCCGGCCTCCTACGAGCAGTACTTC; CDR3aa: CASRGQPASYEQYF
j_gene: TRBJ1-3; v_gene: TRBV30; d_gene: .; abundance: .; CDR3nt: TGTGCCTGGACGACAGTCAGGGTTGGAAACACCATATATTTT; CDR3aa: CAWTTVRVGNTIYF
j_gene: TRBJ1-1; v_gene: TRBV9; d_gene: .; abundance: .; CDR3nt: TGTGCCAGCAGCGTAAACCTGAACACTGAAGCTTTCTTT; CDR3aa: CASSVNLNTEAFF
j_gene: TRBJ2-3; v_gene: TRBV2; d_gene: .; abundance: .; CDR3nt: TGTGCCAGCAACCTCCCTGGCACAGATACGCAGTATTTT; CDR3aa: CASNLPGTDTQYF
j_gene: TRBJ2-5; v_gene: TRBV13; d_gene: .; abundance: .; CDR3nt: TGTGCCAGCAGCTTAGAGGGGGACCCTGGAGAGACCCAGTACTTC; CDR3aa: CASSLEGDPGETQYF
j_gene: TRBJ1-2; v_gene: TRBV19; d_gene: .; abundance: .; CDR3nt: TGTGCCAGCGGGGACATCGCAGTGGGAAACTATGGCTACACCTTC; CDR3aa: CASGDIAVGNYGYTF
j_gene: TRBJ2-7; v_gene: TRBV6-5; d_gene: .; abundance: once; CDR3nt: TGTGCCAGCGGTTCGGGACTCTACGAGCAGTACTTC; CDR3aa: CASGSGLYEQYF
j_gene: TRBJ1-2; v_gene: TRBV7-2; d_gene: .; abundance: .; CDR3nt: TGTGCCAGCAGCTTAGCCGGACGGGACTATGGCTACACCTTC; CDR3aa: CASSLAGRDYGYTF
j_gene: TRBJ2-7; v_gene: TRBV5-1; d_gene: .; abundance: .; CDR3nt: TGCGCCAGCAGCCCCGGTGGGCTCGTAGAGCAGTACTTC; CDR3aa: CASSPGGLVEQYF
j_gene: TRBJ2-5; v_gene: TRBV2; d_gene: TRBD2; abundance: .; CDR3nt: TGTGCCAGCAGCGAACCCACTAGCGGGTTAGCCGATTGGGAGACCCAGTACTTC; CDR3aa: CASSEPTSGLADWETQYF
j_gene: TRBJ2-4; v_gene: TRBV27; d_gene: .; abundance: .; CDR3nt: TGTGCCAGCAGTTCCCTGACAGGTACCAAAAACATTCAGTACTTC; CDR3aa: CASSSLTGTKNIQYF